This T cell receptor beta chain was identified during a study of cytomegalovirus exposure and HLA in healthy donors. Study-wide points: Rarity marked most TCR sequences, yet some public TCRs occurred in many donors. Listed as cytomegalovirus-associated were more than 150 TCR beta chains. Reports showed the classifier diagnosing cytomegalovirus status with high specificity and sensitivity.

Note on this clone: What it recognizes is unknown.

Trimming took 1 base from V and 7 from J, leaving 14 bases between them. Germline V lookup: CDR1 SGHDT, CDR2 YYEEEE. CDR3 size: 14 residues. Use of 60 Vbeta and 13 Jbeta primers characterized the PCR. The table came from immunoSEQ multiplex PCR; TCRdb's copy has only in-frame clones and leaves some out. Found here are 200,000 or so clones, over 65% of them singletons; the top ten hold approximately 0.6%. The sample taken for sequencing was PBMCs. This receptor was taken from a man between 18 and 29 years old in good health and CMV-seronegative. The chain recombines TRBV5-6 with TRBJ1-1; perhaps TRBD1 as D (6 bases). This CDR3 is CASSLYRVDGEAFF. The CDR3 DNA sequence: TGTGCCAGCAGCTTGTACAGGGTCGATGGTGAAGCTTTCTTT.